Below are 9 T cell receptor beta chains sequenced from a single sample in a study of T cells in tuberculosis. Produced via immunoSEQ multiplex PCR; TCRdb's table is partial and in-frame only. The sample has 55,000 to 60,000 clones, 88% seen once. Thawed, overnight-rested PBMC were stained with GMM-loaded CD1B tetramer, viability dye and anti-CD3, then sorted. The CD1B tetramers carried C32 glucose monomycolate purified from Rhodococcus equi. The sample taken for sequencing was CD1b-GMM tetramer-negative cells sorted from PBMCs. The receptors here all came from an adult woman with latent tuberculosis.

This clone was recorded only once. The chain employs TRBV4-3 and TRBJ2-3, with a possible D match to TRBD1 (7 bases). The germline V and J ends were trimmed by 3 bases and 0 bases, with 10 bases remaining between them. Germline-derived CDR1 and CDR2 are LGHNA and YSLEER. This CDR3 contains 15 residues. Here the CDR3 DNA reads TGCGCCAGCAGCCAGGAGGGGGCTAGCACAGATACGCAGTATTTT. Protein product: CASSQEGASTDTQYF.

The J gene is TRBJ2-3, the V gene TRBV5-1; D might be TRBD1 (6 bases). The V end was cut by 0 bases, the J end by 2 bases, with 19 bases between. This CDR3 is built from 18 residues. Germline CDR1 SGHRS, CDR2 YFSETQ. This chain's CDR3 is CASSLVPTGYIITDTQYF. CDR3 sequence (DNA): TGCGCCAGCAGCTTGGTTCCGACAGGATATATAATCACAGATACGCAGTATTTT.

CDR3 protein: CASSLEGWTGGYNSPLHF. CDR3 nucleotides: TGTGCCAGCAGCTTGGAAGGGTGGACAGGGGGCTATAATTCACCCCTCCACTTT. The chain recombines TRBV5-6 with TRBJ1-6, with 10 nucleotides matching TRBD1. Germline assignment: CDR1 SGHDT and CDR2 YYEEEE. V trimming: 0 bases; J trimming: 3 bases; junction bases outside the gene matches: 6. This CDR3 has 18 amino acids.

The chain combines TRBV7-2 with TRBJ2-7; 9 positions match TRBD2. Germline CDR1 reads SGHTA; CDR2 reads FQGNSA. J lost 5 bases, V lost 5 bases, and 13 bases had no gene match. This CDR3 is built from 16 residues. This CDR3 reads CASSPQASGVWNEQYF. CDR3 bases: TGTGCCAGCAGCCCCCAAGCTAGCGGGGTTTGGAACGAGCAGTACTTC. Supplemented by reference TRBV7-2 and TRBJ2-7, the full variable domain reads GAGVSQSPSNKVTEKGKDVELRCDPISGHTALYWYRQSLGQGLEFLIYFQGNSAPDKSGLPSDRFSAERTGGSVSTLTIQRTQQEDSAVYLCASSPQASGVWNEQYFGPGTRLTVT.

The chain has TRBV19 and TRBJ1-1; 9 bases map to TRBD1. The germline CDR1 and CDR2 sequences are LNHDA and SQIVND (reference sequence). Trimming at V came to 4 bases and at J to 4 bases, leaving 4 bases not matched to a gene. The CDR3 loop spans 14 amino acids. Here the CDR3 reads CASSRGQGGTEAFF. The CDR3 bases are TGTGCCAGTAGTAGGGGACAGGGAGGCACTGAAGCTTTCTTT.

The CDR3 bases are TGCAGCGTTGCGGGGTTCGTGAGCGGGGGCGGTGAGCAGTTCTTC. This gives the protein CSVAGFVSGGGEQFF. The rearrangement links TRBV29-1 to TRBJ2-1, with 8 bases fitting TRBD2. The CDR3 runs to 15 residues. With 4 bases clipped from V and 9 bases from J, the junction kept 14 bases outside the gene matches. CDR1 is SQVTM and CDR2 is ANQGSEA in the germline V gene.

The chain links TRBV12-5 to TRBJ1-1; D uncertain. This CDR3 spans 11 amino acids. V was shortened by 7 bases and J by 6 bases, with 9 bases between the two germline ends. Germline V gives CDR1 LGHNT, CDR2 FRNRAP. The CDR3 nucleotides read TGTGCTAGTGCTCAGGTGTCTGAAGCTTTCTTT. Encoded protein: CASAQVSEAFF.

The chain is built from TRBV6-6 and TRBJ2-7; TRBD2 might be the D (5 bases). Germline assignment: CDR1 MNHNY and CDR2 SVGAGI (reference sequence). The CDR3 sequence is 14 residues long. V was cut by 4 bases and J by 2 bases, with 12 bases left in between. In DNA form, the CDR3 reads TGTGCCAGCAGTTCAAATCGGACTCCCTACGAGCAGTACTTC. Residues: CASSSNRTPYEQYF.

The chain carries TRBV6-5 and TRBJ1-2; D possibly corresponds to TRBD1 (6 bases). The CDR3 is 14 amino acids. V lost 2 bases and J 2 bases, leaving 9 bases between the germline ends. Germline CDR1 is MNHEY and CDR2 is SVGAGI. CDR3 in DNA: TGTGCCAGCAGTTACCTAGGGGGAAACTATGGCTACACCTTC. Protein sequence: CASSYLGGNYGYTF.